The sequence of this TCR beta chain was determined in a study of cytomegalovirus exposure and HLA in healthy donors. Overall study context: Earlier findings included 117 million unique TCR beta sequences obtained from 170 million or so T cells. Study results and caveats: A likely sequencing artifact accounted for one observed cluster of highly shared sequence variants.

PCR involved 60 Vbeta and 13 Jbeta primers. Using immunoSEQ multiplex PCR, the repertoire was profiled, and TCRdb retains in-frame clones only, with some absent. The sample holds approximately 110,000 clones, 74% seen once. The V and J ends lost 1 base and 14 bases, in that order; junction bases with no gene match: 10. Germline V gives CDR1 KGHSH, CDR2 LQKENI. The CDR3 runs to 14 residues. Details on this clone: The target antigen is unknown.

The chain joins TRBV18 to TRBJ1-4; 7 bases fit TRBD1. The receptor comes from a woman in her forties in good health and CMV-seropositive. What was sequenced was PBMCs. This chain's CDR3 is CASSPQGAWAALFF. The DNA for the CDR3 is TGTGCCAGCTCACCACAGGGGGCGTGGGCCGCTCTGTTTTTT.